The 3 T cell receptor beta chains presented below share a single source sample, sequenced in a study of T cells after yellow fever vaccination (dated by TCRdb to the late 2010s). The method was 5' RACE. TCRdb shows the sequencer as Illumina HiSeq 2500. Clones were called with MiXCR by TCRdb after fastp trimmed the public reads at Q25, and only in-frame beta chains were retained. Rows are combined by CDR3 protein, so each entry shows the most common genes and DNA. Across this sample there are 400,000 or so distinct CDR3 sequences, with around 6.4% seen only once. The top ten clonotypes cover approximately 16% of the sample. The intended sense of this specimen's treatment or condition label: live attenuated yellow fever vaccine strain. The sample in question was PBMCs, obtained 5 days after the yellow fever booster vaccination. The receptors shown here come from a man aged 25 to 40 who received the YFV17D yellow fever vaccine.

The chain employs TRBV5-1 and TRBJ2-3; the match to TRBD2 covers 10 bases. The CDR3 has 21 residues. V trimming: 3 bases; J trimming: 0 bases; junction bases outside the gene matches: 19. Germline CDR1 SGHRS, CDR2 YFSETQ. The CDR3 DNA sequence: TGCGCCAGCAGCTCTGGTGTTAGCGGGAGGCCCAACGCGGGAAGCACAGATACGCAGTATTTT. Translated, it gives CASSSGVSGRPNAGSTDTQYF. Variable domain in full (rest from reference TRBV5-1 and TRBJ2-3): KAGVTQTPRYLIKTRGQQVTLSCSPISGHRSVSWYQQTPGQGLQFLFEYFSETQRNKGNFPGRFSGRQFSNSRSEMNVSTLELGDSALYLCASSSGVSGRPNAGSTDTQYFGPGTRLTVL.

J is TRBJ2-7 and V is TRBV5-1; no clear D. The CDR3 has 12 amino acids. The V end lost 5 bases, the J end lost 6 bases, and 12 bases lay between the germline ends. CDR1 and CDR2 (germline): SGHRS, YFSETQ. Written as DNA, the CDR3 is TGCGCCAGCAGTTTGTTAGGGTTCGAGCAGTACTTC. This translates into CASSLLGFEQYF.

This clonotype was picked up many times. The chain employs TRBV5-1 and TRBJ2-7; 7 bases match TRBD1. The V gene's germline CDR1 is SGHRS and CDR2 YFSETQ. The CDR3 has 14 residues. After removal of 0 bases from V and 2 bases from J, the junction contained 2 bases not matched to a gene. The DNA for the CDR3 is TGCGCCAGCAGCTTGGTCGGGACAGCCTACGAGCAGTACTTC. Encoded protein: CASSLVGTAYEQYF. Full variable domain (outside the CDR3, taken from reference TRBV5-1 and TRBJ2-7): KAGVTQTPRYLIKTRGQQVTLSCSPISGHRSVSWYQQTPGQGLQFLFEYFSETQRNKGNFPGRFSGRQFSNSRSEMNVSTLELGDSALYLCASSLVGTAYEQYFGPGTRLTVT.